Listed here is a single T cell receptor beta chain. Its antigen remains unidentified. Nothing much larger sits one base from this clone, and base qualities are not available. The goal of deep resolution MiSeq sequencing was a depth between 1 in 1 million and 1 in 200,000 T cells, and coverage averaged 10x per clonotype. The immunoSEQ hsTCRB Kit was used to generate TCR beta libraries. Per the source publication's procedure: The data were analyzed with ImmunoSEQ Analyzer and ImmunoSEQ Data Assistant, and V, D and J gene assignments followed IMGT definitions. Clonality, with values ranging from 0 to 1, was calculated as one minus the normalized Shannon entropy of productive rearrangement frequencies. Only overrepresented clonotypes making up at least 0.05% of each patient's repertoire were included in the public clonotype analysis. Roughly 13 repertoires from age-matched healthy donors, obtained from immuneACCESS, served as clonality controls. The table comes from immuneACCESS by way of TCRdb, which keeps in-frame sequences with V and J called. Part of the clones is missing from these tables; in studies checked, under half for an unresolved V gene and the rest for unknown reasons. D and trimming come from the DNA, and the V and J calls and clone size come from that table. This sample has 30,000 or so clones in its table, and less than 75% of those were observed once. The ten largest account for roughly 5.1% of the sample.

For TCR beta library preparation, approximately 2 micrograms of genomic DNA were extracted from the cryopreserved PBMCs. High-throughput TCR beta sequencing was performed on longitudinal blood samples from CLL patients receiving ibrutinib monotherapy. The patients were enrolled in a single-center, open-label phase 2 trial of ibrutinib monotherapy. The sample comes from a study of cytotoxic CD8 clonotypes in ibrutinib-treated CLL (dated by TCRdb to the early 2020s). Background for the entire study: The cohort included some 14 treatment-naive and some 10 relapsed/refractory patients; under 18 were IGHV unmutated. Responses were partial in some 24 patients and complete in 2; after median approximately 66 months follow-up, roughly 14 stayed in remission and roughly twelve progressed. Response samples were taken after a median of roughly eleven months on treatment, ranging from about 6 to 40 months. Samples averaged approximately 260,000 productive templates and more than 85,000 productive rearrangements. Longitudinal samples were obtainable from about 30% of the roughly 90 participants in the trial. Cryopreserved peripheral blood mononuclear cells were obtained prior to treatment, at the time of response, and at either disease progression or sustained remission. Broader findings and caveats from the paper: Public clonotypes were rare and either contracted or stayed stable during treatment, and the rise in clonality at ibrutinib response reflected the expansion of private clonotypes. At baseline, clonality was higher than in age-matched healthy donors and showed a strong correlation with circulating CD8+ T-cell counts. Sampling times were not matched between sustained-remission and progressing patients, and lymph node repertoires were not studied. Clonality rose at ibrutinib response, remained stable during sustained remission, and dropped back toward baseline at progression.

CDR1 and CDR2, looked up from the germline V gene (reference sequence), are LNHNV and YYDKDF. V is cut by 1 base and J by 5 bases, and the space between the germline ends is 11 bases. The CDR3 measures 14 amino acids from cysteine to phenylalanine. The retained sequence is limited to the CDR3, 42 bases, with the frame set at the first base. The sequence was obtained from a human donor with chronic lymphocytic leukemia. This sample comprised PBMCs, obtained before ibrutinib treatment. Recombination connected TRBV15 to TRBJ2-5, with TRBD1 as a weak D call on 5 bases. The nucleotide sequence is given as TGTGCCACCAGCAGAGCCGAAGGGGCGGAGACCCAGTACTTC. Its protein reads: CATSRAEGAETQYF.